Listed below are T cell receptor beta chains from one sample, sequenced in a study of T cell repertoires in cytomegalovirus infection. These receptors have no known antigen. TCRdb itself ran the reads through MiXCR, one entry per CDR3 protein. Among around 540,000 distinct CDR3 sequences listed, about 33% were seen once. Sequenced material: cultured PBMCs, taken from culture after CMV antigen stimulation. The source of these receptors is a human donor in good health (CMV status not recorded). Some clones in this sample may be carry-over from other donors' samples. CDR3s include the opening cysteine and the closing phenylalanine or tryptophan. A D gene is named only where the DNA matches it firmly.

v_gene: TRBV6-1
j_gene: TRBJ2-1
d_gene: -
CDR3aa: CASSEALRVAGNNEQFF

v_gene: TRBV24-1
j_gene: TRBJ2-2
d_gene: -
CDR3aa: CATSDLPGAFRNTGELFF

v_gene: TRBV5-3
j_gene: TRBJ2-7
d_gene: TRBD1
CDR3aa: CASSQGTGGSSIYEQYF

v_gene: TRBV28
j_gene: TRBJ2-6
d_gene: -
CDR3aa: CASSIQAGANVLTF

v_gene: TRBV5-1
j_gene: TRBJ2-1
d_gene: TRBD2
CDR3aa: CASSTGLVTNEQFF

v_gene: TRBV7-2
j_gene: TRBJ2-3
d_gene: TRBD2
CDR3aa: CASSQIAGGTDTQYF

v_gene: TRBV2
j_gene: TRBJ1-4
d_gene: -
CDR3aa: CASTLEKGVVKLFF

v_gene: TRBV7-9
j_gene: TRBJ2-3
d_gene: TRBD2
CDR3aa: CASSPAAGTSGSTQYF

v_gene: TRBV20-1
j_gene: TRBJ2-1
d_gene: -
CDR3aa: CSARDTGTYNEQFF

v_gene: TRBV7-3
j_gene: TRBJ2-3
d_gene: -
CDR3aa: CASSLRGDGGGNTQYF

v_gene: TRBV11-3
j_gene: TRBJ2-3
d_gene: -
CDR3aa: CASSLGTRRGTDTQYF

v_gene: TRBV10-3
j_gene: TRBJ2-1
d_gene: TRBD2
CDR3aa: CAISGSWGQSGTSGSPQGNEQFF

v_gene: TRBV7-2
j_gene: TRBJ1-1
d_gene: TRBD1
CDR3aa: CASSRQPGTGQSEAFF

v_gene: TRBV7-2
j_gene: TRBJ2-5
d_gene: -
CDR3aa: CASSPRGMTETQYF

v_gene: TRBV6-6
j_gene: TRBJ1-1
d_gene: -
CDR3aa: CASNLPLPGPENTEAFF

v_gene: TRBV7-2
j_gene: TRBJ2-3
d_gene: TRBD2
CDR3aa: CASSRSGSWGDTQYF

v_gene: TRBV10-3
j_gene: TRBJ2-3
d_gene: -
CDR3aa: CAISDARSRLTDTQYF

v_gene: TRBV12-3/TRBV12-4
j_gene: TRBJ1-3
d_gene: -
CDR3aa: CASSQLRGGNTIYF

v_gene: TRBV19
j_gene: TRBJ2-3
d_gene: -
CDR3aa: CASSRTSARTNTDTQYF

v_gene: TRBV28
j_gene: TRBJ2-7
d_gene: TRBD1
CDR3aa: CATRDRVYEQYF

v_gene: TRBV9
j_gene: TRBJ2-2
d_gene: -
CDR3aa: CASRQSSNTGELFF

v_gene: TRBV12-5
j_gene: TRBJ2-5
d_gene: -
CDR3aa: CASGQLQGTQYF

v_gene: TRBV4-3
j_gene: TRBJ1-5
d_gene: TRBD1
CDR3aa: CASSQDAGQGDRPQHF

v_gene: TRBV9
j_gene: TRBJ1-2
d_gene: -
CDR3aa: CASSVVTGDGYTF

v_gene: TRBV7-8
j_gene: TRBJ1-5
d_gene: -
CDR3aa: CASSPWVETAQHF

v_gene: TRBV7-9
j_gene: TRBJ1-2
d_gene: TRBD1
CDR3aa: CASSFARKTGGRHYTF

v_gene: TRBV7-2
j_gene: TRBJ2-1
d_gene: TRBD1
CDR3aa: CASSLEARGYNEQFF

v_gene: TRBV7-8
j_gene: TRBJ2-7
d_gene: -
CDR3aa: CASSLLASSSYEQYF

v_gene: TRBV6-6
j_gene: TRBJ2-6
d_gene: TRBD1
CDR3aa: CASRPGPDRSGANVLTF

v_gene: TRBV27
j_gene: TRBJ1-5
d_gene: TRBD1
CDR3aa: CASSGQAVEPQHF

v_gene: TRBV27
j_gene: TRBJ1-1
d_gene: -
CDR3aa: CASSFVGPLNTEAFF

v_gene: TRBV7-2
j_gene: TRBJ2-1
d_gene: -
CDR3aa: CASSSWGGGYNEQFF

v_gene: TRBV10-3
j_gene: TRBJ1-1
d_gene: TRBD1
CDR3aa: CAISETGVGEAFF

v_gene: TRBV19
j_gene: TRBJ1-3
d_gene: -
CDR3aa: CASTGGPLGNTIYF

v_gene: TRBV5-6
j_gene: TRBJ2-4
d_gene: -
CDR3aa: CASSLEGPLAKNIQYF

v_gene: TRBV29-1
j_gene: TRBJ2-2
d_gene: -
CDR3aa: CSVGGAITGELFF

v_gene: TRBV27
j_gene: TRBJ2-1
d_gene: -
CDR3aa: CASRVWAGGYNEQFF

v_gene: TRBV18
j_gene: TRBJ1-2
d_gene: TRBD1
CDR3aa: CASSPTGQEVGGYTF

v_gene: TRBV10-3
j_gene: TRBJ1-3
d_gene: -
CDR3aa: CAISESGWTSGNTIYF

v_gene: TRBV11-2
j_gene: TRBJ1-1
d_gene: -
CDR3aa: CASTGDARLAFF

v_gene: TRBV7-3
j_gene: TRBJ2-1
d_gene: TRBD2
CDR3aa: CASSLEAGTSGIFSYNEQFF

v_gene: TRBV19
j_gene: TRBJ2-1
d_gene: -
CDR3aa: CASSPIYRARAGRGDEQFF

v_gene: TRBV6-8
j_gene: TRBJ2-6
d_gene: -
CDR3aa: CASSYSRGSGANVLTF

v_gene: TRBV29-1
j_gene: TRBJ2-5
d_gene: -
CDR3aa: CSVYPWQGAETQYF

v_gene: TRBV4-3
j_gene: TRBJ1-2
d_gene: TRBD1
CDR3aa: CASSQWIQGPQDYTF

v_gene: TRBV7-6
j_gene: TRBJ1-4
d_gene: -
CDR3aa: CASSLTSGATNEKLFF

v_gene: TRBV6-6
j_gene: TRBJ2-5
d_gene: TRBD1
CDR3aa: CASSLRDRGQETQYF

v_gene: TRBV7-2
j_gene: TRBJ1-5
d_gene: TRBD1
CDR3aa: CASSFQQGFNQPQHF

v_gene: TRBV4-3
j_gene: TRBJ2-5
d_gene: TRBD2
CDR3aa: CASSQEEAGLAGGGAQYF

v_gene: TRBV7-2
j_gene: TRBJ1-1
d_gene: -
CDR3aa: CASSPSQTTYTEAFF

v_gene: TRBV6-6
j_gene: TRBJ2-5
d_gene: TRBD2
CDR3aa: CASSEGLQRGKETQYF

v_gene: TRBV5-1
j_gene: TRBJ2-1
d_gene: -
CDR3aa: CASSGQEARSGQFF

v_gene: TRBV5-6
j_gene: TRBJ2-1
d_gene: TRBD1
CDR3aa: CASSLVKGQVNNEQFF

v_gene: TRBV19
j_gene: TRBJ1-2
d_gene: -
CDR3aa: CASSLRDGGDGYTF